This T cell receptor (beta chain) was identified in a study of shared clonotypes between healthy human individuals. None of the donors, who were healthy HIV-negative adults, had recently had acute infections or vaccinations. This table comes from immunoSEQ multiplex PCR, and its TCRdb copy is limited to in-frame clones, with some not included. The top ten hold roughly 1.5% of the sample, which has approximately 940,000 clones, more than 75% seen once. Study outcomes and limitations: Only blood was sampled, and tissue TCR repertoires likely differ from blood ones. Clonotypes shared by all four sorted-subset donors had higher generation probabilities than non-shared clonotypes.

Concerning this clone: The antigen is unknown.

Material: memory CD4+ T cells sorted from blood. Subset defined: CD45RA-negative fraction. The receptor was isolated from a man between 18 and 35 years old in good health.

In DNA form, the CDR3 reads TGTGCCAGCAGAACGGGAGGGTCTAATGAAAAACTGTTTTTT. Residues: CASRTGGSNEKLFF. V is TRBV6-6 and J is TRBJ1-4; no clear D gene. V shed 6 bases and J shed 3 bases, with 11 bases lying between them. The CDR3 runs 14 residues. The germline gives CDR1 MNHNY, CDR2 SVGAGI (reference sequence).